The clone carrying this T cell receptor beta chain was recorded a few times. Antigen: not known. These data belong to a study of beta chain features in type 1 diabetes. All of the isolated RNA was reverse transcribed, so expressed TCRB transcripts were sequenced. The protocol was immunoSEQ multiplex PCR, while the TCRdb copy is restricted to in-frame clones and leaves out a portion. The table includes over 300,000 clones, roughly 8.8% detected once. Study observations and caveats: Shorter TCRB CDR3s, moderately but significantly so, were found in Type 1 diabetes patients in all four CD4+ subsets.

The CDR3 is made up of 13 amino acids. The germline V gene has CDR1 LNHDA and CDR2 SQIVND (reference sequence). The V end lost 0 bases, the J end lost 7 bases, and 7 bases lay between the germline ends. This chain uses TRBV19 with TRBJ1-5; D gene unclear. The clonotype originates from a man in his thirties or forties with type 1 diabetes. Sequences were obtained from central memory CD4+ T cells from blood. CDR3 bases: TGTGCCAGTAGTATAGATCGGGAACAGCCCCAGCATTTT. Protein: CASSIDREQPQHF. Full variable domain (outside the CDR3, taken from reference TRBV19 and TRBJ1-5): DGGITQSPKYLFRKEGQNVTLSCEQNLNHDAMYWYRQDPGQGLRLIYYSQIVNDFQKGDIAEGYSVSREKKESFPLTVTSAQKNPTAFYLCASSIDREQPQHFGDGTRLSIL.